These T cell receptor beta chains were read from a single sample in a study of T-cell memory formation after mild COVID-19. TCRdb used MiXCR to reprocess the 5' RACE reads, holding one entry per CDR3 protein. The table lists about 150,000 distinct CDR3 sequences, 25% to 40% of them singletons. What was sequenced was PBMCs or a T cell subset sorted from them (not recorded which). These receptors came from an adult woman who had mild COVID-19 (a few samples of this study predate the infection). Cell type and time point are not known. Both conserved end residues are trimmed from each CDR3. Each record gives: clone size, J gene, V gene, CDR3 length, CDR3 protein. Not every row has a clone size; where given, it reads once, few, many or a size class.

>-|TRBJ2-5|TRBV12-3/TRBV12-4|11
ASSLLLQETQY
>-|TRBJ1-3|TRBV21-1|18
ASSNETDLGTGSSGNTIY
>few|TRBJ2-3|TRBV12-3/TRBV12-4|17
ASNFFALTGQAPQDTQY
>few|TRBJ2-1|TRBV29-1|10
SVVARGNEQF
>-|TRBJ1-2|TRBV2|10
ASSLIREGYT
>-|TRBJ1-1|TRBV4-1|13
ASSPSPSMNTEAF
>-|TRBJ2-7|TRBV2|11
ASRRIGEYEQY
>few|TRBJ2-7|TRBV5-6|15
ASSYGLAGVWNYEQY
>once|TRBJ2-7|TRBV28|12
ASSFAPQSYEQY
>-|TRBJ1-4|TRBV5-1|13
ASSPLDRENEKLF
>-|TRBJ1-6|TRBV3-1|10
ASSQVASPLH
>-|TRBJ2-7|TRBV5-1|13
ASSLLGDSSYEQY
>-|TRBJ1-1|TRBV10-3|11
AISAEGYAEAF
>few|TRBJ2-7|TRBV6-5|17
ASSYSHPWASGGSYEQY
>few|TRBJ2-1|TRBV13|16
ASSLEAGQGIGTNEQF
>once|TRBJ2-3|TRBV4-2|12
ASSQERQKDTQY
>-|TRBJ1-1|TRBV6-6|10
ASKTGSTEAF
>-|TRBJ2-5|TRBV24-1|11
ATSEGYQETQY
>-|TRBJ2-1|TRBV6-5|13
ASRPDRSSYNEQF
>-|TRBJ2-5|TRBV20-1|10
SARPGQETQY
>few|TRBJ2-3|TRBV9|13
ASSVVATGENTQY
>few|TRBJ2-3|TRBV12-3/TRBV12-4|13
ASSLAGGGTDTQY
>few|TRBJ2-7|TRBV12-3/TRBV12-4|13
ASSPEGGIGVEQY
>-|TRBJ2-2|TRBV7-9|12
ASSASGGTGELF
>few|TRBJ2-7|TRBV15|11
ATSRDRAAEQY
>-|TRBJ2-7|TRBV6-2/TRBV6-3|13
ASSYGTSGSYEQY
>-|TRBJ1-2|TRBV18|13
ASSPRDRANYGYT
>few|TRBJ1-5|TRBV20-1|15
SAPYASYTGGHQPQH
>-|TRBJ2-5|TRBV3-1|13
ASSQEHTPGETQY
>-|TRBJ2-3|TRBV7-2|12
ASSLDGGADTQY
>-|TRBJ2-3|TRBV20-1|15
SAPPDGLAGLADTQY
>few|TRBJ1-2|TRBV20-1|14
SARDPNSNRADGYT
>few|TRBJ1-2|TRBV15|12
ATSRDRQGWGYT
>-|TRBJ1-2|TRBV2|13
ASAIGGAANYGYT
>-|TRBJ2-2|TRBV24-1|13
ATSEMTANTGELF
>-|TRBJ2-2|TRBV10-3|13
AIRGTGTASGELF
>-|TRBJ2-5|TRBV24-1|15
ATSEATSGGSQETQY
>few|TRBJ1-4|TRBV9|13
ASSVAGGYNEKLF
>once|TRBJ1-1|TRBV27|15
ASSSQGAGLRNTEAF
>once|TRBJ2-5|TRBV5-1|12
ASSSPVGRETQH
>few|TRBJ2-2|TRBV29-1|11
SVEGGNTGELF
>few|TRBJ2-3|TRBV7-2|14
ASSAGRLAGTDTQY
>-|TRBJ1-5|TRBV29-1|10
SVGQGREPQH
>-|TRBJ2-5|TRBV4-2|11
ASSQVEGETQY
>-|TRBJ2-1|TRBV11-3|12
ASSFSPLANEQF
>few|TRBJ1-1|TRBV6-2/TRBV6-3|13
ASSYASAGNTEAF
>-|TRBJ1-6|TRBV7-2|12
ASSFGTGGSPLH
>few|TRBJ2-7|TRBV6-5|13
ASSYSNVAGYEQY
>few|TRBJ1-5|TRBV4-1|13
ASSQQGGDGGPQH
>-|TRBJ2-3|TRBV12-3/TRBV12-4|12
ASAPGAASDTQY
>few|TRBJ2-1|TRBV20-1|12
SAMDRGRYNEQF
>-|TRBJ2-1|TRBV25-1|12
ASSARETYNEQF
>-|TRBJ2-7|TRBV7-9|12
ASSFRDRTYEQY
>-|TRBJ2-2|TRBV6-2/TRBV6-3|13
ASSYAQGVNGELF
>-|TRBJ2-6|TRBV9|14
ASSAAGISGANVLT
>-|TRBJ2-7|TRBV6-6|11
ASSAGLRNEQY
>few|TRBJ1-1|TRBV24-1|13
ATSETGTGKTEAF
>-|TRBJ1-1|TRBV7-2|14
ASSLQGGRINTEAF